The T cell receptor beta chain described here comes from a study of post-analysis software for immune sequencing data. Broader study findings: Included in a set of roughly five TRBV segments more frequent in patients than controls were TRBV5-6, TRBV5-1 and TRBV20-1.

This clonotype showed up just a few times. The antigen is unknown. With 2 bases clipped from V and 6 bases from J, the junction kept 3 bases outside the gene matches. Germline-derived CDR1 and CDR2 are LGHNA and YSLEER. CDR3 size: 13 residues. Presence of unique molecular identifiers characterized the TCR beta cDNA libraries. Via MiXCR, TCRdb re-called the PCR reads, giving one row per CDR3 protein. The table shows hundreds of thousands of distinct CDR3 sequences, with 25% to 30% occurring only once. Sequenced sample: blood. The rearrangement uses TRBV4-3 and TRBJ2-7; TRBD1 matches 8 bases. This clonotype originated in a girl between 10 and 17 years old with multiple sclerosis. The CDR3 region has the DNA TGCGCCAGCAGCCAACGGACAGGGCGCGAGCAGTACTTC. Its protein is CASSQRTGREQYF.